This T cell receptor beta chain is drawn from a study of blood T cell repertoires in COVID-19. The CDR3 is 16 amino acids. CDR1 and CDR2 (germline): LNHDA, SQIVND (reference sequence). The V and J ends lost 1 base and 5 bases, in that order; junction bases with no gene match: 7. The assay was immunoSEQ multiplex PCR, and TCRdb's table has in-frame clones only and misses some. The sample carries 250,000 to 300,000 clones, roughly 90% recorded once. The receptor comes from a woman in her twenties or thirties who had recovered from COVID-19. The sequencing input was PBMCs or T cells enriched from blood (not recorded which). V is TRBV19 and J is TRBJ2-1; 8 bases fit TRBD2. DNA of the CDR3: TGTGCCAGTAGTATAGGTCGGGAGGGCCTAAACAATGAGCAGTTCTTC. Amino acids: CASSIGREGLNNEQFF. The whole variable domain, remainder taken from reference TRBV19 and TRBJ2-1, is DGGITQSPKYLFRKEGQNVTLSCEQNLNHDAMYWYRQDPGQGLRLIYYSQIVNDFQKGDIAEGYSVSREKKESFPLTVTSAQKNPTAFYLCASSIGREGLNNEQFFGPGTRLTVL.